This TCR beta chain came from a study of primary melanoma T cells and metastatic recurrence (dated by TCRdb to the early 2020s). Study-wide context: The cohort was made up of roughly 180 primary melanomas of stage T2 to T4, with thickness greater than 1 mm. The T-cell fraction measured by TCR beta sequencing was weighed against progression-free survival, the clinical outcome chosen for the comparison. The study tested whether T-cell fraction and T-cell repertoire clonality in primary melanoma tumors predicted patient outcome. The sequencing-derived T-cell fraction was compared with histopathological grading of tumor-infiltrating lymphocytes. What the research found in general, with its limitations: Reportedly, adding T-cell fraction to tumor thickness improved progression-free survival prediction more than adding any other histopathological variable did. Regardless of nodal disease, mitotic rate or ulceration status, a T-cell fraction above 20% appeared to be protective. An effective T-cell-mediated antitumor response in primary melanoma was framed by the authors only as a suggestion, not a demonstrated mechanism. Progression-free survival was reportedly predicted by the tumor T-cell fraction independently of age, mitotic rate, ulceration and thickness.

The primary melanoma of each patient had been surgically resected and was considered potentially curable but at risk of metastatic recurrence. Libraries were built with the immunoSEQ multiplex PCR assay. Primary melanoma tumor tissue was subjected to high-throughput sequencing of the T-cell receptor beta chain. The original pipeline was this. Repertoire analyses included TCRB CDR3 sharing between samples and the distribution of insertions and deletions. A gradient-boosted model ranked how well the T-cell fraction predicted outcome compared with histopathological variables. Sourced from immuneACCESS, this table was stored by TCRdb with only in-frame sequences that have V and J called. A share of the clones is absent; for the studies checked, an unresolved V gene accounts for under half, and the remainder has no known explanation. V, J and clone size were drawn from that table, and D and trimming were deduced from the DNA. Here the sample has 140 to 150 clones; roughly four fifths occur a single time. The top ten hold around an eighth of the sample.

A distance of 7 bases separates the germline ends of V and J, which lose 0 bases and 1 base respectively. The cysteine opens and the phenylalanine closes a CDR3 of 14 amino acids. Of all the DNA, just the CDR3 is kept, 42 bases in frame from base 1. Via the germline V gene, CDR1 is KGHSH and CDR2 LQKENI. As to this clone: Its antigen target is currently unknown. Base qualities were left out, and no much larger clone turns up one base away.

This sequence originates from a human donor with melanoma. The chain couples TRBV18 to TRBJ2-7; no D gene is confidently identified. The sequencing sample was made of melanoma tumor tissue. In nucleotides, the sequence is TGTGCCAGCTCACCACCGAGCCAGTCCTACGAGCAGTACTTC. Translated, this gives CASSPPSQSYEQYF.